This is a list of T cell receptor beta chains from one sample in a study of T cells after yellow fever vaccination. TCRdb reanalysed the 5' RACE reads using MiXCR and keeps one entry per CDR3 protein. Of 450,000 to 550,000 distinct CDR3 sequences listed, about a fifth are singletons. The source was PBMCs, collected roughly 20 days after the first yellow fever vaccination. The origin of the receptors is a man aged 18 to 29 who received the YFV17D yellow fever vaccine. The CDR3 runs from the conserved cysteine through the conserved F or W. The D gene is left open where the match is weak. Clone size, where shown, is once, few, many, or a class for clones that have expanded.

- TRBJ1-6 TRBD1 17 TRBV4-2 CASSQVRVGTGYSPLHF TGTGCCAGCAGCCAGGTACGGGTTGGGACAGGCTATTCACCCCTCCACTTT
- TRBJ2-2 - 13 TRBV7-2 CASSARQSGELFF TGTGCCAGCAGCGCAAGACAGAGCGGGGAGCTGTTTTTT
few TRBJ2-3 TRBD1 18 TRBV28 CASKRTPGTGSNMDTQYF TGTGCCAGCAAACGCACCCCCGGGACAGGGTCGAATATGGATACGCAGTATTTT
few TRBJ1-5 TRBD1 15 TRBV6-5 CASSYRDRSDQPQHF TGTGCCAGCAGTTACCGGGACAGGAGCGATCAGCCCCAGCATTTT
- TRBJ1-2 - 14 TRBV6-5 CASSYRAESYGYTF TGTGCCAGCAGTTACCGGGCAGAAAGCTATGGCTACACCTTC
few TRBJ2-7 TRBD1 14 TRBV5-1 CASSLGTGRGEQYF TGCGCCAGCAGCTTAGGGACAGGTCGAGGCGAGCAGTACTTC
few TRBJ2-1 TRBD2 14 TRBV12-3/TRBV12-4 CASYYAGGHSEQFF TGTGCCAGCTATTATGCGGGGGGCCACAGTGAGCAGTTCTTC
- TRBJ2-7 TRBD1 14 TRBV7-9 CASSRGQGAGEQYF TGTGCCAGCAGCCGGGGACAGGGGGCGGGCGAGCAGTACTTC
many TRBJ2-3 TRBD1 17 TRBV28 CASRIPPGQGGADTQYF TGTGCCAGCAGAATACCCCCTGGACAGGGAGGCGCAGATACGCAGTATTTT
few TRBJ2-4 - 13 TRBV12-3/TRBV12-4 CASSFPGLGIQYF TGTGCCAGCAGTTTCCCAGGGTTGGGCATTCAGTACTTC
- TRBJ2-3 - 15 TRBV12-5 CASGLGQRHTDTQYF TGTGCTAGTGGTTTGGGGCAGCGACACACAGATACGCAGTATTTT
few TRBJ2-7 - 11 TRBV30 CAWRSAYEQYF TGTGCCTGGCGCTCGGCCTACGAGCAGTACTTC
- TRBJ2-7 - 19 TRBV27 CASSFHLGRGSTRMGEQYF TGTGCCAGCAGTTTTCATTTGGGCAGGGGATCTACACGTATGGGGGAGCAGTACTTC
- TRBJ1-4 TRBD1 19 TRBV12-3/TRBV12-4 CASSPTGGFGEATNEKLFF TGTGCCAGCAGTCCCACAGGGGGCTTCGGGGAGGCAACTAATGAAAAACTGTTTTTT
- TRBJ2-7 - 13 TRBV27 CASSLTGTDEQYF TGTGCCAGCAGTCTTACAGGGACCGACGAGCAGTACTTC
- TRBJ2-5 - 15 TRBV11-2 CASSSPGGRGETQYF TGTGCCAGCAGCTCACCTGGGGGGAGAGGAGAGACCCAGTACTTC
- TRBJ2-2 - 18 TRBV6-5 CASSYSFGSGGPRGELFF TGTGCCAGCAGTTACTCTTTTGGGTCGGGGGGCCCACGCGGGGAGCTGTTTTTT
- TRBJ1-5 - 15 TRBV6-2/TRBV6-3 CASSPQGRDNQPQHF TGTGCCAGCAGCCCGCAGGGGAGGGACAATCAGCCCCAGCATTTT
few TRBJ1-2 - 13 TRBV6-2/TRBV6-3 CASRDAWVYGYTF TGTGCCAGCAGGGACGCTTGGGTCTATGGCTACACCTTC
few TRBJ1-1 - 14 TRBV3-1 CASRHTFSNTEAFF TGTGCCAGCAGACACACGTTTTCTAACACTGAAGCTTTCTTT
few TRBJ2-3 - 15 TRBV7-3 CASSLLGGPTDTQYF TGTGCCAGCAGCTTACTCGGGGGGCCGACAGATACGCAGTATTTT
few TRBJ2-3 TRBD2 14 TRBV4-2 CASSTSGGPDTQYF TGTGCCAGCAGCACTAGCGGGGGCCCAGATACGCAGTATTTT
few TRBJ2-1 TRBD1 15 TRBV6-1 CASSTRTGLGNEQFF TGTGCCAGCAGTACCCGGACAGGGTTGGGCAATGAGCAGTTCTTC
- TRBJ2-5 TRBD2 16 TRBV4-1 CASSGQYGLVRETQYF TGCGCCAGCAGCGGCCAATACGGACTAGTGAGAGAGACCCAGTACTTC
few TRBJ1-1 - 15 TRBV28 CASSSVGGTNTEAFF TGTGCCAGCAGTTCGGTGGGGGGGACCAACACTGAAGCTTTCTTT
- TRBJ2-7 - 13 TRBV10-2 CASRVDLLYEQYF TGCGCCAGCAGGGTGGATTTGCTCTACGAGCAGTACTTC
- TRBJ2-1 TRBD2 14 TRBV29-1 CSARLAGGYPEQFF TGCAGCGCAAGACTAGCGGGGGGGTATCCTGAGCAGTTCTTC
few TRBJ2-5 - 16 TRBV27 CASSWGWGKPQETQYF TGTGCCAGCAGTTGGGGTTGGGGGAAACCTCAAGAGACCCAGTACTTC
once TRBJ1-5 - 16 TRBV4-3 CASSQAPGTGGQPQHF TGCGCCAGCAGCCAAGCACCAGGCACGGGAGGTCAGCCCCAGCATTTT
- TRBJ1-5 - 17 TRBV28 CASRLRVGGYSNQPQHF TGTGCCAGCAGGCTCAGGGTGGGGGGTTATAGCAATCAGCCCCAGCATTTT
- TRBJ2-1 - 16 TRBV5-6 CASSWGTVTPYNEQFF TGTGCCAGCAGCTGGGGGACGGTTACTCCTTACAATGAGCAGTTCTTC
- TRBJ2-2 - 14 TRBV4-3 CASSQGDGTGELFF TGCGCCAGCAGCCAAGGGGACGGCACCGGGGAGCTGTTTTTT
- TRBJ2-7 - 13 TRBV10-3 CAALATPMHEQYF TGTGCCGCCCTAGCTACACCTATGCACGAGCAGTACTTC
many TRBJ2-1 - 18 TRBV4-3 CASSQEWGQFLSYNEQFF TGCGCCAGCAGCCAAGAATGGGGACAATTCCTCTCCTACAATGAGCAGTTCTTC
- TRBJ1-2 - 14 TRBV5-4 CASSADSTGLGYTF TGTGCCAGCAGCGCTGACTCAACGGGCCTTGGCTACACCTTC
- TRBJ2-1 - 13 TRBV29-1 CSLYRIASNEQFF TGCAGCTTATACAGGATAGCCAGCAATGAGCAGTTCTTC
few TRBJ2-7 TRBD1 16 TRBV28 CASSSPGGTGDYEQYF TGTGCCAGCAGTTCACCCGGGGGGACAGGGGACTACGAGCAGTACTTC
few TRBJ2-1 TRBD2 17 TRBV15 CATSRGPVLAAYNEQFF TGTGCCACCAGCAGAGGGCCTGTGCTAGCGGCATACAATGAGCAGTTCTTC
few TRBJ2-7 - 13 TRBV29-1 CSVRTTVPYEQYF TGCAGCGTTAGGACTACCGTACCCTACGAGCAGTACTTC
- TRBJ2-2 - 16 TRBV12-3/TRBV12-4 CASSLGTTPGTGELFF TGTGCCAGCAGTTTGGGGACCACGCCGGGCACCGGGGAGCTGTTTTTT
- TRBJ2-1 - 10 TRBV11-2 CASSSREQFF TGTGCCAGCAGCTCCCGGGAGCAGTTCTTC
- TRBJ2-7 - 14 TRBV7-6 CASSQGGRPYEQYF TGTGCCAGCAGCCAGGGGGGGCGCCCCTACGAGCAGTACTTC
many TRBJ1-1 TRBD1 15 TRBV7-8 CASSLAATGGSEAFF TGTGCCAGCAGCTTAGCCGCAACAGGGGGCAGTGAAGCTTTCTTT
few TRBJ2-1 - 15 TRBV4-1 CASSQTDTTWNEQFF TGCGCCAGCAGCCAGACGGACACCACTTGGAATGAGCAGTTCTTC
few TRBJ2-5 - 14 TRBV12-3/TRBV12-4 CASSFVGGLETQYF TGTGCCAGCAGTTTTGTCGGTGGATTGGAGACCCAGTACTTC
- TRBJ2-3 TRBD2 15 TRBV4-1 CASSQEGLAIDTQYF TGCGCCAGCAGCCAAGAGGGACTAGCTATAGATACGCAGTATTTT
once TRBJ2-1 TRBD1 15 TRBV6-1 CASTEGQGWFNEQFF TGTGCCAGCACCGAGGGACAGGGGTGGTTCAATGAGCAGTTCTTC
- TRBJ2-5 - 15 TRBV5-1 CASSSMDPNQETQYF TGCGCCAGCAGCTCGATGGACCCAAACCAAGAGACCCAGTACTTC
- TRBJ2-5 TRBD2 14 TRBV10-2 CASSESSASGGKYF TGCGCCAGCAGTGAGTCGTCGGCTAGCGGGGGCAAGTACTTC
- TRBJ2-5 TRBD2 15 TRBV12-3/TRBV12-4 CASAPILVAGETQYF TGTGCCAGCGCCCCAATCCTGGTAGCGGGGGAGACCCAGTACTTC
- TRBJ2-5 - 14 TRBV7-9 CASSFGGAPETQYF TGTGCCAGCAGCTTTGGAGGGGCCCCAGAGACCCAGTACTTC
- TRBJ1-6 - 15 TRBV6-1 CASTLLSEYNSPLHF TGTGCCAGCACTCTTCTTTCGGAATATAATTCACCCCTCCACTTT
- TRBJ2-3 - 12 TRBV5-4 CAISTSTDTQYF TGTGCCATCTCCACTAGCACAGATACGCAGTATTTT
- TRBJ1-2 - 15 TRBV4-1 CASSPLGSGSYGYTF TGCGCCAGCAGCCCACTCGGGTCGGGAAGCTATGGCTACACCTTC
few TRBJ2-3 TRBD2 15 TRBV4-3 CASSQQAGEPDTQYF TGCGCCAGCAGCCAACAAGCGGGGGAACCAGATACGCAGTATTTT